Listed here are 15 T cell receptor beta chains from one sample, sequenced in a study of beta chain features in type 1 diabetes. Reverse transcribing all isolated RNA meant expressed TCRB transcripts were sequenced. Libraries were prepared by immunoSEQ multiplex PCR; TCRdb keeps only in-frame clonotypes and omits some of them. The sample includes under 550,000 clones, 9.5% to 12% of them seen just once. What was sequenced was naive CD4+ T cells from blood. The receptors derive from a woman aged 18 to 35 in good health.

The chain is built from TRBV6-5 and TRBJ1-2; the D gene is possibly TRBD1 (5 bases). The germline gives CDR1 MNHEY, CDR2 SVGAGI. The ends were cut back, 5 bases at V and 4 bases at J, with 17 bases in the middle. The CDR3 covers 15 residues. This CDR3 reads CASSPDTSETYGYTF. CDR3 coding DNA: TGTGCCAGCAGTCCGGACACGTCAGAGACCTATGGCTACACCTTC.

This clone was observed a few times. The sample carries other DNA sequences with the same CDR3. The CDR3 sequence: CASSLGGYEQYV. For the CDR3, the DNA is TGTGCCAGCAGCCTTGGCGGGTACGAGCAGTACGTC. The chain employs TRBV28 and TRBJ2-7; tentative D call: TRBD2 (5 bases). CDR1 and CDR2 from the germline V gene are MDHEN and SYDVKM. The CDR3 consists of 12 residues. V was pared by 6 bases and J by 4 bases, with 10 bases between.

Only a few counts were recorded for this clone. This chain connects TRBV19 to TRBJ2-3; TRBD1 might be the D (6 bases). Germline V gene data show CDR1 as LNHDA and CDR2 as SQIVND (reference sequence). V lost 1 base and J lost 6, with 17 bases in between. The CDR3 totals 16 residues. CDR3: CASSIGSGVGYDTQYF. CDR3 in DNA: TGTGCCAGTAGTATAGGTTCAGGGGTCGGATATGATACGCAGTATTTT.

This chain joins TRBV7-3 and TRBJ2-2, with 9 positions matching TRBD2. CDR3 size: 17 residues. CDR1 SGHTA and CDR2 FQGTGA come from the germline V gene. J gave up 1 base and V 3 bases, and 6 bases lay outside the gene matches. DNA of the CDR3: TGTGCCAGCAGCTTCCCCTCTAGCGGGAAGAACACCGGGGAGCTGTTTTTT. This codes for CASSFPSSGKNTGELFF.

In its sample, this clone was seen a few times. J is TRBJ2-1 and V is TRBV7-2; 8 positions agree with TRBD2. The CDR3 length is 14 residues. Trimming took 1 base from V and 13 from J; bases not matched to a gene: 9. Looked up from germline, CDR1 is SGHTA and CDR2 is FQGNSA. CDR3 coding DNA: TGTGCCAGCAGCTTAGAGGGCGGGGGGTCCCCCCAGTTCTTC. It codes for CASSLEGGGSPQFF.

This clone was seen more than once but under ten times. The chain combines TRBV7-9 with TRBJ2-4; D is unresolved. Germline CDR1 and CDR2: SEHNR and FQNEAQ (reference sequence). The CDR3 covers 14 residues. Trimming shortened V by 4 bases and J by 0 bases, and 7 bases separated the two germline ends. The DNA of the CDR3 is TGTGCCAGCAGCTCACCGGCAGCCAAAAACATTCAGTACTTC. Encoded protein: CASSSPAAKNIQYF.

V gene TRBV29-1 combines with J gene TRBJ2-6, with unresolved D. Trimming took off 1 base at V and 0 bases at J, with 4 bases between the two ends. The CDR3 has 14 amino acids. Per the germline V gene, CDR1 is SQVTM and CDR2 is ANQGSEA. This CDR3 is CSVEGSSGANVLTF. CDR3 coding DNA: TGCAGCGTTGAAGGAAGCTCTGGGGCCAACGTCCTGACTTTC.

This sequence joins TRBV27 and TRBJ1-2; 8 nucleotides match TRBD1. Germline CDR1 and CDR2: MNHEY and SMNVEV (reference sequence). After removal of 5 bases from V and 4 bases from J, the junction contained 6 bases not matched to a gene. The CDR3 has 14 residues. CDR3 sequence: CASSTITGGYGYTF. CDR3 bases: TGTGCCAGCAGTACTATCACAGGGGGCTATGGCTACACCTTC.

This clone was seen more than once but under ten times. The V gene is TRBV7-9, the J gene TRBJ1-1; 7 bases match TRBD1. This CDR3 has 12 amino acids. V lost 7 bases to trimming and J lost 12 bases; unmatched junction nucleotides: 11. In germline, CDR1 is SEHNR, CDR2 FQNEAQ (reference sequence). CDR3 DNA sequence: TGTGCCAGCAACAGGGGCCCATATCGGACTTTCTTT. Its translation is CASNRGPYRTFF.

The sample holds a few counts of this clone. The chain employs TRBV30 and TRBJ2-2; D call uncertain. Germline values: CDR1 GTSNPN, CDR2 SVGIG (reference sequence). V lost 3 bases to trimming and J lost 6 bases, with 11 bases between them. The CDR3 has 13 amino acids. The CDR3: CAWSYSQAGELFF. Here the CDR3 DNA reads TGTGCCTGGAGCTACAGCCAGGCCGGGGAGCTGTTTTTT.

The chain combines TRBV5-4 with TRBJ2-5, with TRBD1 matching over 9 bases. Germline V gene lookup returns CDR1 SGHNT and CDR2 YYREEE (reference sequence). Losses at the gene ends were 2 bases for V and 5 bases for J; bases not matched to a gene: 4. This CDR3 contains 14 residues. The CDR3 is CASSFGTGMETQYF. For the CDR3, the DNA is TGTGCCAGCAGCTTCGGGACAGGGATGGAGACCCAGTACTTC.

This clone was observed a handful of times. The chain carries TRBV27 and TRBJ2-6; the D is unclear. V was pared by 5 bases and J by 0 bases, with 8 bases between. The CDR3 sequence is 15 residues long. Germline V CDR1 and CDR2: MNHEY, SMNVEV (reference sequence). The DNA of the CDR3 is TGTGCCAGCAGTCGAACGTACTCTGGGGCCAACGTCCTGACTTTC. Translating gives CASSRTYSGANVLTF.

J is TRBJ2-7 and V is TRBV2, with D maybe TRBD1 (5 bases). The CDR3 is 15 amino acids. Deletions cut 3 bases from V and 2 bases from J, with 14 bases between. CDR1 is SNHLY, CDR2 FYNNEI, per germline. In DNA form, the CDR3 reads TGTGCCAGCAGTGACGCAAGACAGTCCCCCTACGAGCAGTACGTC. Translation gives CASSDARQSPYEQYV.

The chain uses TRBV27 and TRBJ1-2, with TRBD1 identical over 7 bases. The germline V gene encodes CDR1 MNHEY and CDR2 SMNVEV (reference sequence). There are 17 residues in the CDR3. The V gene end was trimmed by 7 bases and the J gene end by 4 bases; junction bases not matched to a gene: 18. CDR3 coding DNA: TGTGCCAGCACCGAGCTGCAAAAACGACAGGGTCCCTATGGCTACACCTTC. Its translation is CASTELQKRQGPYGYTF.

The V gene is TRBV7-3, the J gene TRBJ1-1; D uncertain. Germline CDR1 reads SGHTA; CDR2 reads FQGTGA. Trimming shortened V by 5 bases and J by 2 bases, and 9 bases separated the two germline ends. The CDR3 extends over 13 amino acids. CDR3 sequence: CASSLRYNTEAFF. Here the CDR3 DNA reads TGTGCCAGCAGCCTCCGCTATAACACTGAAGCTTTCTTT.